This T cell receptor beta chain was captured by sequencing in a study of T-cell memory formation after mild COVID-19. Looking at the study overall: TCR clusters largely stayed donor specific. General study findings and limits: From day 15 to 85, contracting clones were balanced between CD4 and CD8, whereas later expanders leaned toward CD4+.

About this clonotype itself: What it binds is unknown.

One entry per CDR3 protein, called by TCRdb with MiXCR from the 5' RACE reads. The sample contains 250,000 to 300,000 distinct CDR3 sequences, roughly 17% of which appear only once. The CDR3 has 15 residues. Trimming removed 7 bases from V and 1 base from J; junction bases left unmatched: 5. Germline V gives CDR1 SNHLY, CDR2 FYNNEI. Sequencing used PBMCs or a T cell subset sorted from them (not recorded which). The TCR comes from a man younger than 30 who had mild COVID-19 (a few samples of this study predate the infection). Cell type and time point are not known. The chain uses TRBV2 and TRBJ2-7; 12 bases line up with TRBD2. CDR3 residues: CASTPTSGGSYEQYF. The CDR3 DNA reads as TGTGCCAGCACTCCGACTAGCGGGGGATCCTACGAGCAGTACTTC.